Listed here is a single TCR beta chain. Participants were aged about 18 to 100 years from roughly 25 US areas. These data are taken from a study of blood T cell repertoires in COVID-19. About the study: Acute and convalescent COVID-19 specimens originated in the United States, Italy and Spain. Nucleic acid was either cDNA or gDNA, and it came from T cells, B-cell-depleted T cells, or PBMCs.

Deletions cut 3 bases from V and 7 bases from J, with 12 bases between. CDR3 length equals 13 residues. Germline V CDR1 and CDR2: SNHLY, FYNNEI. Some clones are missing from TCRdb's copy, which holds only in-frame ones; the method was immunoSEQ multiplex PCR. The sample records about 250,000 clones, roughly 86% being singletons. Sequencing input: PBMCs or T cells enriched from blood (not recorded which). The chain links TRBV2 to TRBJ1-2; D is unclear. This clonotype was obtained from a young woman with acute COVID-19. CDR3 in amino acids: CASSEGRGSGYTF. In DNA, the CDR3 is TGTGCCAGCAGTGAGGGTAGAGGGTCTGGCTACACCTTC. Drawing the rest from reference TRBV2 and TRBJ1-2, the complete variable domain is EPEVTQTPSHQVTQMGQEVILRCVPISNHLYFYWYRQILGQKVEFLVSFYNNEISEKSEIFDDQFSVERPDGSNFTLKIRSTKLEDSAMYFCASSEGRGSGYTFGSGTRLTVV.